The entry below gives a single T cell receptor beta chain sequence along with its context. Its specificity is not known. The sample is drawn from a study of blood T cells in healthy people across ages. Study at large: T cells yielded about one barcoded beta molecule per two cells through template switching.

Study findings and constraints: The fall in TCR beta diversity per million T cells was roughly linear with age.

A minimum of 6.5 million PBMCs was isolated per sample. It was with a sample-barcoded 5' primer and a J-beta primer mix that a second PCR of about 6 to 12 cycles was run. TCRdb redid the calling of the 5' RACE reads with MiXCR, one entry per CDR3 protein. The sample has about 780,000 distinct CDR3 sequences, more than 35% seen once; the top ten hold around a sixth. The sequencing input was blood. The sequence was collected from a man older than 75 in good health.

The DNA for the CDR3 is TGTGCCAGCAGTTTAGGGGGGGGCAGGGGGCTCTCCTACGAGCAGTACTTC. Protein product: CASSLGGGRGLSYEQYF. This sequence joins TRBV12-3 or TRBV12-4 and TRBJ2-7; TRBD1 is a possible D gene (8 bases). CDR3 length: 17 residues. V was pared by 1 base and J by 0 bases, with 16 bases between.